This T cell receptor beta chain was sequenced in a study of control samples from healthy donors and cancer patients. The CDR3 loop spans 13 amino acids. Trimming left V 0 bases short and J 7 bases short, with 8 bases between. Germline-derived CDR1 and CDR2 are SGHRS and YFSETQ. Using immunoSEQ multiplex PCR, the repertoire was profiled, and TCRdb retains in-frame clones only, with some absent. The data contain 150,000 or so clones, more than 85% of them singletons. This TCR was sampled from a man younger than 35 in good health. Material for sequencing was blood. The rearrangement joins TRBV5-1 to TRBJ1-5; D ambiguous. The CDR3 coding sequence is TGCGCCAGCAGCTTGGAGATCGGGCAGCCCCAGCATTTT. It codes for CASSLEIGQPQHF.